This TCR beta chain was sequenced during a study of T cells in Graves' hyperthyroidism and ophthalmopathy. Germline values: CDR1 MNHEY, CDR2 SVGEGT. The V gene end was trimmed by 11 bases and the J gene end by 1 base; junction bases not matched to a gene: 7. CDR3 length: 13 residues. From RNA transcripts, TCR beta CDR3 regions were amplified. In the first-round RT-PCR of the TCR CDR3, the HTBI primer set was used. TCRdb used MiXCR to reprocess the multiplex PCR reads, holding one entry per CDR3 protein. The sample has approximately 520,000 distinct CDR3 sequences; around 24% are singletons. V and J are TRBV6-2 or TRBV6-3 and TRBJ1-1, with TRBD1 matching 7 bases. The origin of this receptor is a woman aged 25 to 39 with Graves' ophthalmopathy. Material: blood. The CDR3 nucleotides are TGTGCCGGACGACAGGGCACGAACACTGAAGCTTTCTTT. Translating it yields CAGRQGTNTEAFF.